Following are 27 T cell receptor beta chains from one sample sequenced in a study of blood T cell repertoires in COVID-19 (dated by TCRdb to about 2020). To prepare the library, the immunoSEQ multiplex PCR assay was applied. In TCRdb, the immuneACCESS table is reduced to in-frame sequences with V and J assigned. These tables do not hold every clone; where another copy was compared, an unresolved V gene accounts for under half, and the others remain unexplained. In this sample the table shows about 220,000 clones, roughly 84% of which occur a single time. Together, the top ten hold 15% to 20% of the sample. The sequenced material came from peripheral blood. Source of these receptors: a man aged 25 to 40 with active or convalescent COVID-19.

CDR3 in DNA: TGTGCCAGCAGCTTAAGAGAGAGAACTGAAGCTTTCTTT. This encodes CASSLRERTEAFF. The rearrangement uses TRBV7-3 and TRBJ1-1; D is ambiguous. There are 13 residues in the CDR3. Germline V gene sequence: CDR1 SGHTA, CDR2 FQGTGA. V was pared by 1 base and J by 5 bases, with 8 bases between.

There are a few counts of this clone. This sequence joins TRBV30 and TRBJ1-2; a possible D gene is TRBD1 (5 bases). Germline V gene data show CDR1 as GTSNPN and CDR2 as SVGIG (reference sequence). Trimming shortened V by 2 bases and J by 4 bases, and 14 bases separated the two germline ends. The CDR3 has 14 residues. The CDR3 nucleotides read TGTGCCTGGAGTTTGTGGGGCGCGAGCTATGGCTACACCTTC. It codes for CAWSLWGASYGYTF.

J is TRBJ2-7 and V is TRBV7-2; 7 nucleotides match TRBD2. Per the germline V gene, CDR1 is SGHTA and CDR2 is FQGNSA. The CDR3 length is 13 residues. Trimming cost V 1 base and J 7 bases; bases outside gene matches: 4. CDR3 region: CASSLGTSLEQYF. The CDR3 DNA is TGTGCCAGCAGCTTAGGGACTAGTCTGGAGCAGTACTTC.

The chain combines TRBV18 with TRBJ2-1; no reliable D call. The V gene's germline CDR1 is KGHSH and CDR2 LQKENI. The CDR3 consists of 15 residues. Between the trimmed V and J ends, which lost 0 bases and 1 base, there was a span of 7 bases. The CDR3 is CASSPPSQSYNEQFF. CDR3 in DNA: TGTGCCAGCTCACCACCGTCCCAGTCCTACAATGAGCAGTTCTTC.

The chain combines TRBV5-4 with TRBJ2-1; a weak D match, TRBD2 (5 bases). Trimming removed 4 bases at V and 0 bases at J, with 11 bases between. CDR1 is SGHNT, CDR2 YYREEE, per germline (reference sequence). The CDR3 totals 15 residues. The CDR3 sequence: CASSQDFLSYNEQFF. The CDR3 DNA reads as TGTGCCAGCAGCCAGGACTTTCTCTCCTACAATGAGCAGTTCTTC.

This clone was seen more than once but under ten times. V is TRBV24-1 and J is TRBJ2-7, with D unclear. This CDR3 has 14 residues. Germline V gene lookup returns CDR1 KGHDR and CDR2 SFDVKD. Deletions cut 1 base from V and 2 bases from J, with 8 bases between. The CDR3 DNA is TGTGCCACCAGTGATTTCAGGCGAACCTACGAGCAGTACTTC. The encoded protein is CATSDFRRTYEQYF.

The CDR3 sequence is CASSLSGRVNIQYF. In nucleotides, the CDR3 is TGTGCCAGCAGTCTGAGCGGGAGAGTCAACATTCAGTACTTC. The chain joins TRBV28 to TRBJ2-4; 8 bases fit TRBD2. From germline, CDR1 is MDHEN and CDR2 SYDVKM. The junction had 7 bases not matched to a gene; V was cut back by 5 bases and J by 7 bases. There are 14 residues in the CDR3.

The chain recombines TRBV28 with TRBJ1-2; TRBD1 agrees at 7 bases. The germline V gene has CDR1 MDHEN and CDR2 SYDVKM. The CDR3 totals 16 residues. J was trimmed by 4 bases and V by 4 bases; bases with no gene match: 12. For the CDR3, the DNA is TGTGCCAGCAGTTCCCCCCGGACAGGCGGAGGCTATGGCTACACCTTC. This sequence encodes CASSSPRTGGGYGYTF.

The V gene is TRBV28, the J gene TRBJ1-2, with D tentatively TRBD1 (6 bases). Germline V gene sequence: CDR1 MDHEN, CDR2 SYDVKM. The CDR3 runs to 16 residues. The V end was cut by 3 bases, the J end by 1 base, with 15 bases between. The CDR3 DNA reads TGTGCCAGCAGTTTGGGGGGGGGCGGACATAACTATGGCTACACCTTC. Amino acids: CASSLGGGGHNYGYTF.

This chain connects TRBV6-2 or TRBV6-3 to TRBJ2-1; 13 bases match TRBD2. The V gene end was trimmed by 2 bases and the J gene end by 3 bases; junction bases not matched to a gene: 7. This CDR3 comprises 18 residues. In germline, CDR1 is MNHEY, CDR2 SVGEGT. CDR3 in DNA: TGTGCCAGCAGTTACCAAAGGACTAGCGGGGGCGGCTACAATGAGCAGTTCTTC. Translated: CASSYQRTSGGGYNEQFF.

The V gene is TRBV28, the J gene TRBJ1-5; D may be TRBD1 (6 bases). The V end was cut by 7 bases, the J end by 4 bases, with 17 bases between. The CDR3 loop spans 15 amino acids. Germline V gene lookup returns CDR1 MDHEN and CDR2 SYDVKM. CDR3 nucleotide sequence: TGTGCCAGCACCTCTAAGCCGGGACATAATCAGCCCCAGCATTTT. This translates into CASTSKPGHNQPQHF. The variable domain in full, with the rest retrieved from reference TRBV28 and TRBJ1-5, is DVKVTQSSRYLVKRTGEKVFLECVQDMDHENMFWYRQDPGLGLRLIYFSYDVKMKEKGDIPEGYSVSREKKERFSLILESASTNQTSMYLCASTSKPGHNQPQHFGDGTRLSIL.

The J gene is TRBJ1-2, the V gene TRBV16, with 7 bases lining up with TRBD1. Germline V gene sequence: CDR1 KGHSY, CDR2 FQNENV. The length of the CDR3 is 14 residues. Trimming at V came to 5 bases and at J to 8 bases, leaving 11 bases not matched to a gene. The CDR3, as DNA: TGTGCCAGCAGCTCCTTCGGACAGGCTGGAGGCTACACCTTC. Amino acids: CASSSFGQAGGYTF.

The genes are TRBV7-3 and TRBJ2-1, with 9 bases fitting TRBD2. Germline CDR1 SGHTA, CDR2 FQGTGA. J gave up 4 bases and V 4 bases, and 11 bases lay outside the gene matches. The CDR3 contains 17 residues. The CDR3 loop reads CASSSGAASGVYNEQFF. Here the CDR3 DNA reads TGTGCCAGCAGCTCTGGGGCCGCTAGCGGGGTTTACAATGAGCAGTTCTTC.

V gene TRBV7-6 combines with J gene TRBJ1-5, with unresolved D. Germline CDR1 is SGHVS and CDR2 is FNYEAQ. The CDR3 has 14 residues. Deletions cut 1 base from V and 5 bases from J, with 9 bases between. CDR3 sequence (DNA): TGTGCCAGCAGCTTAGTGGCACGGGATCAGCCCCAGCATTTT. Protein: CASSLVARDQPQHF.

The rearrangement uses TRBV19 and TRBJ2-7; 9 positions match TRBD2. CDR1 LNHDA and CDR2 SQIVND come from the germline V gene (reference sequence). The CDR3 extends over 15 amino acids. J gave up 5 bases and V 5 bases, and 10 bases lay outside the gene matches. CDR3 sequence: CASSLSGRLGNEQYF. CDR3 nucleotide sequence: TGTGCCAGTAGTCTCAGCGGGAGGTTAGGAAACGAGCAGTACTTC.

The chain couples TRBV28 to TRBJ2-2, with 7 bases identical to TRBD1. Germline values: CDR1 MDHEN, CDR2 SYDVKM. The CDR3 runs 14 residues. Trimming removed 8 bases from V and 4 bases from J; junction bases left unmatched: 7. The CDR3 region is CASGTGVLTGELFF. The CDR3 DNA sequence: TGTGCCAGCGGAACAGGGGTGCTCACCGGGGAGCTGTTTTTT.

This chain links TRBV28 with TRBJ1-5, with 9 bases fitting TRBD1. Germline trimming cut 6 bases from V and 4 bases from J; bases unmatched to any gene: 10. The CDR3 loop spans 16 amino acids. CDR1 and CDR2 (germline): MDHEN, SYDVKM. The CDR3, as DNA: TGTGCCAGCAGACGGACAGGGGCGCCGCCGAATCAGCCCCAGCATTTT. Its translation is CASRRTGAPPNQPQHF.

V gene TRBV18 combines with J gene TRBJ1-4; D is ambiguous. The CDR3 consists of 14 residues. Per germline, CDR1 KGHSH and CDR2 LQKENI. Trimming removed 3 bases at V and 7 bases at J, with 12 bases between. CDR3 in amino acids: CASSPGVLGEKLFF. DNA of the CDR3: TGTGCCAGCTCACCCGGGGTACTTGGTGAAAAACTGTTTTTT.

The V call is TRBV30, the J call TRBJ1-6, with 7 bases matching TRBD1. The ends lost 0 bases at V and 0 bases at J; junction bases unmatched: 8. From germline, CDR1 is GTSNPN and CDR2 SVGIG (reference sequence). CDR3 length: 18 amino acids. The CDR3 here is CAWSVDRGPSSYNSPLHF. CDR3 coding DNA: TGTGCCTGGAGTGTAGATAGGGGGCCGAGCTCCTATAATTCACCCCTCCACTTT.

DNA of the CDR3: TGTGCCATCAGTGAGTCTAGAGAGCCCCAGCATTTT. Its translation: CAISESREPQHF. The chain has TRBV10-3 and TRBJ1-5; D ambiguous. The CDR3 extends over 12 amino acids. Germline values: CDR1 ENHRY, CDR2 SYGVKD. The germline V and J ends were trimmed by 0 bases and 8 bases, with 5 bases remaining between them.

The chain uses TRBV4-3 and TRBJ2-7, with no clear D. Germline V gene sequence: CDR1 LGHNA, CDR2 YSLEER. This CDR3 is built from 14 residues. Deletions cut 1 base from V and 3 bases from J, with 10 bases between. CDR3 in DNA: TGCGCCAGCAGCCAAGGGGCATGGCGCTACGAGCAGTACTTC. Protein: CASSQGAWRYEQYF.

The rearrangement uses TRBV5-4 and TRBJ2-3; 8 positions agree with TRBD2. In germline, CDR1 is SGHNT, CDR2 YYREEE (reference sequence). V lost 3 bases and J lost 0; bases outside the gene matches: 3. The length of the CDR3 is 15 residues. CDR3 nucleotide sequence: TGTGCCAGCAGCTCCCAGCGGGGGAGCACAGATACGCAGTATTTT. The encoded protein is CASSSQRGSTDTQYF.

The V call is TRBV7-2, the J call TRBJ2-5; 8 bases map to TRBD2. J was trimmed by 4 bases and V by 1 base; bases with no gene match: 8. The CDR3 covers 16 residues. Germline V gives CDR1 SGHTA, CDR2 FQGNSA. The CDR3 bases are TGTGCCAGCAGCTTAGGAACGGGGGGGCCGGGAGAGACCCAGTACTTC. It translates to CASSLGTGGPGETQYF.

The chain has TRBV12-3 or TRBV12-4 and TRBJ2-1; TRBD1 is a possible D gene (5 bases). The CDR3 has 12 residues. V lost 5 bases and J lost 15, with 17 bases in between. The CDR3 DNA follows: TGTGCCAGCAGTAACCCGCTCGGACATTTGTTCTTC. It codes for CASSNPLGHLFF.

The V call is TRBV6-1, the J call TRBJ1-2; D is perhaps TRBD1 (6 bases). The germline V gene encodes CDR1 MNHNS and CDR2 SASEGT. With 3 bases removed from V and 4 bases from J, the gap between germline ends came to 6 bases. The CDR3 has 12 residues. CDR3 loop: CASSDRGYGYTF. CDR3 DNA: TGTGCCAGCAGTGACAGGGGCTATGGCTACACCTTC.

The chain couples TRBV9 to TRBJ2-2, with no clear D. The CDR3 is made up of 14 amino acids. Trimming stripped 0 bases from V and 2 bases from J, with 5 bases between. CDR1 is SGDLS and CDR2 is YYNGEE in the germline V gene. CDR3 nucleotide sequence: TGTGCCAGCAGCGTAGAGAGTAACACCGGGGAGCTGTTTTTT. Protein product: CASSVESNTGELFF. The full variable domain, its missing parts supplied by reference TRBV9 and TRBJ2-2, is DSGVTQTPKHLITATGQRVTLRCSPRSGDLSVYWYQQSLDQGLQFLIQYYNGEERAKGNILERFSAQQFPDLHSELNLSSLELGDSALYFCASSVESNTGELFFGEGSRLTVL.

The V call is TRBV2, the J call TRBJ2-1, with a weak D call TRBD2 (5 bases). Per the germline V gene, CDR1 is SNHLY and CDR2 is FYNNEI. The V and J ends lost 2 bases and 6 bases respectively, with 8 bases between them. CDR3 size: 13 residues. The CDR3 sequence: CASSETAGNEQFF. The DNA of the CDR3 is TGTGCCAGCAGTGAAACGGCGGGCAATGAGCAGTTCTTC.